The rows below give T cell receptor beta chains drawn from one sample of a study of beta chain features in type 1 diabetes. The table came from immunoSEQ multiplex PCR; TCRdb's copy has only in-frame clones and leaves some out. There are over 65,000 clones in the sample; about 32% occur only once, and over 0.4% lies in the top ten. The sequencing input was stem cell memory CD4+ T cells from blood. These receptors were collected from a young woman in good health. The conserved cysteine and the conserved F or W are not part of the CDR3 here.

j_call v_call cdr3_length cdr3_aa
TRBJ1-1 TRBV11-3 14 ASSLGGAGGSTEAF
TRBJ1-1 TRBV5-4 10 ASSFLGGRAF
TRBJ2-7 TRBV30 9 AWSGSDEQY
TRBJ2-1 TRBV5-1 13 ASSQTSSSYNEQF
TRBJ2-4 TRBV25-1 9 ASLGRDIQY
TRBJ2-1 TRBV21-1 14 ASSKSPSGQANEQF
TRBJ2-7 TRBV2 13 ASSETGTSRRTGY
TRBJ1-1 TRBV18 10 ASSQMNTEAF
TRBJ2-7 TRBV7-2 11 ASARGGPYEQY
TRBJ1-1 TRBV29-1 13 SVLRGYRGDTEAF
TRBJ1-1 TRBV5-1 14 ASSFTLRGKNTEAF